Below, 11 T cell receptor beta chains from the same sample are listed, as sequenced in a study of blood T cell repertoires in COVID-19. The method was immunoSEQ multiplex PCR; TCRdb's version includes in-frame clones alone and lacks a portion of them. The sample contains roughly 250,000 clones, around 82% of which appear only once. Sequenced material: peripheral blood. These receptors originate from a woman of 80 years or more with active or convalescent COVID-19.

V gene TRBV18 combines with J gene TRBJ2-7, with D perhaps matching TRBD2 (6 bases). CDR3 length: 15 amino acids. CDR1 is KGHSH and CDR2 is LQKENI in the germline V gene. The ends were cut back, 6 bases at V and 1 base at J, with 16 bases in the middle. The CDR3 bases are TGTGCCAGCTCCCAAGCAAGGGACTTTTCCTACGAGCAGTACTTC. Protein sequence: CASSQARDFSYEQYF.

The rearrangement links TRBV28 to TRBJ2-7; 11 positions match TRBD2. The germline gives CDR1 MDHEN, CDR2 SYDVKM. The CDR3 extends over 21 amino acids. After removal of 5 bases from V and 0 bases from J, the junction contained 21 bases not matched to a gene. CDR3 region: CASSPPGGFMSSGRSSYEQYF. Here the CDR3 DNA reads TGTGCCAGCAGTCCCCCCGGTGGGTTTATGTCTAGCGGGAGGAGCTCCTACGAGCAGTACTTC.

This clone occurred once. This chain links TRBV7-9 with TRBJ1-1; tentative D call: TRBD1 (5 bases). The V end lost 4 bases, the J end lost 6 bases, and 24 bases lay between the germline ends. This CDR3 region has 17 residues. In germline, CDR1 is SEHNR, CDR2 FQNEAQ (reference sequence). Here the CDR3 DNA reads TGTGCCAGCAGCTCAAACTGGGGGGGAGTGCGAGCGGCTGAAGCTTTCTTT. Translated: CASSSNWGGVRAAEAFF.

The gene calls are TRBV11-3 and TRBJ1-5, with D hard to call. Germline V gene lookup returns CDR1 SGHNT and CDR2 YENEEA. Trimming shortened V by 1 base and J by 4 bases, and 11 bases separated the two germline ends. This CDR3 is built from 15 residues. CDR3 region: CASSLVADGNQPQHF. The CDR3 bases are TGTGCCAGCAGCTTAGTGGCGGATGGTAATCAGCCCCAGCATTTT.

The gene calls are TRBV14 and TRBJ1-6; tentative D call: TRBD1 (6 bases). Germline V gives CDR1 SGHDN, CDR2 FVKESK. V shed 0 bases and J shed 8 bases, with 11 bases lying between them. The CDR3 has 15 amino acids. The CDR3: CASSQDPGVDSPLHF. The CDR3 coding sequence is TGTGCCAGCAGCCAAGATCCAGGGGTTGATTCACCCCTCCACTTT.

V gene TRBV7-9 combines with J gene TRBJ1-2; possible D gene TRBD1, 5 bases. The CDR3 runs 16 residues. From germline, CDR1 is SEHNR and CDR2 FQNEAQ (reference sequence). Between the trimmed V and J ends, which lost 1 base and 2 bases, there was a span of 14 bases. The CDR3 loop reads CASSLGEGRPNYGYTF. DNA for the CDR3: TGTGCCAGCAGCTTAGGGGAGGGGCGCCCCAACTATGGCTACACCTTC.

The V and J genes are TRBV5-1 and TRBJ1-6; TRBD1 matches at 7 bases. Trimming at V came to 4 bases and at J to 7 bases, leaving 8 bases not matched to a gene. The CDR3 contains 15 residues. Germline V gives CDR1 SGHRS, CDR2 YFSETQ. The CDR3 coding sequence is TGCGCCAGCAGCACCGACAGGGCCGAGAATTCACCCCTCCACTTT. Translation: CASSTDRAENSPLHF.

There are many counts of this clone. The chain's CDR3 is CASSPRDRYSPLHF. DNA for the CDR3: TGTGCCAGCAGTCCCCGGGACAGATATTCACCCCTCCACTTT. This chain connects TRBV5-6 to TRBJ1-6, with 7 bases lining up with TRBD1. CDR3 length: 14 residues. Trimming cost V 5 bases and J 8 bases; bases outside gene matches: 7. CDR1 and CDR2 (germline): SGHDT, YYEEEE.

CDR3 loop: CASSGGDAGGHGYTF. The CDR3, as DNA: TGTGCCAGCAGTGGGGGGGACGCGGGAGGGCATGGCTACACCTTC. The rearrangement links TRBV28 to TRBJ1-2, with a possible D match to TRBD1 (5 bases). The CDR3 is 15 amino acids. Trimming left V 5 bases short and J 6 bases short, with 19 bases between. Per the germline V gene, CDR1 is MDHEN and CDR2 is SYDVKM.

The V call is TRBV18, the J call TRBJ2-6, with 7 bases matching TRBD1. The CDR3 length is 18 residues. Trimming removed 3 bases from V and 1 base from J; junction bases left unmatched: 9. Germline loops: CDR1 KGHSH, CDR2 LQKENI. This CDR3 is CASSPPEGGASGANVLTF. CDR3 nucleotide sequence: TGTGCCAGCTCACCGCCGGAAGGGGGCGCTTCTGGGGCCAACGTCCTGACTTTC.

CDR3 DNA sequence: TGCGCCAGCAGCCTTGGAGTGTCGGGGGAGAACACCGGGGAGCTGTTTTTT. Translation gives CASSLGVSGENTGELFF. The gene calls are TRBV5-1 and TRBJ2-2; tentative D call: TRBD2 (6 bases). The CDR3 has 17 residues. V shed 4 bases and J shed 1 base, with 17 bases lying between them. The germline CDR1 and CDR2 sequences are SGHRS and YFSETQ.